This TCR beta chain was obtained from a study of T cell changes during pregnancy in multiple sclerosis. The length of the CDR3 is 19 residues. The ends lost 0 bases at V and 3 bases at J; junction bases unmatched: 11. Germline-derived CDR1 and CDR2 are LGHNA and YNFKEQ. Generated by immunoSEQ multiplex PCR, the TCRdb table keeps only in-frame clones and is missing some. The sample includes about 28,000 clones, around 92% of them seen just once. The source of this sequence is a female donor in good health, enrolled as a control in a pregnancy study. This chain links TRBV4-2 with TRBJ2-4; 10 bases match TRBD2. This material consisted of peripheral blood, taken in the first trimester of pregnancy. DNA for the CDR3: TGTGCCAGCAGCCAAGATTGGCTAGCGGGAGATTCTGTCAAAAACATTCAGTACTTC. Protein product: CASSQDWLAGDSVKNIQYF.